This T cell receptor beta chain emerged from a study of blood T cell repertoires in COVID-19. Whole-study context: The origin of the acute and convalescent COVID-19 samples was the United States, Italy and Spain.

The assay was immunoSEQ multiplex PCR, and TCRdb's table has in-frame clones only and misses some. The data show around 170,000 clones, almost 85% seen once. This TCR derives from a man in his late teens or twenties with active or convalescent COVID-19. Input material: peripheral blood.

CDR3 nucleotides: TGTGCCAGTAGTATACGGGGGGCGGACTATGGCTACACCTTC. Translating it yields CASSIRGADYGYTF. The rearrangement uses TRBV19 and TRBJ1-2, with D maybe TRBD1 (6 bases). The V gene lost 2 bases and the J gene lost 3 bases, with 10 bases spanning the gap. Germline V gene data show CDR1 as LNHDA and CDR2 as SQIVND (reference sequence). This CDR3 is 14 amino acids long.